This TCR beta chain was observed in a study of T cells after posttransplantation cyclophosphamide. Control samples came 1 year after myeloablative marrow transplants with methotrexate plus calcineurin inhibitor. TCRdb keeps only in-frame clones here, not all; method: immunoSEQ multiplex PCR. This table holds about 15,000 clones, roughly 80% found once. V shed 2 bases and J 5 bases; nucleotides not matched to a gene: 11. This CDR3 region has 16 residues. Germline V gene data show CDR1 as SGHTA and CDR2 as FQGNSA. This chain joins TRBV7-2 and TRBJ2-5; TRBD2 matches 7 bases. The sample in question was PBMCs, obtained nearly 450 days after allogeneic stem cell transplant with calcineurin inhibitor and methotrexate. This TCR came from a young adult male patient who received an allogeneic stem cell transplant from an unrelated donor, was CMV-positive, and had acute and chronic GVHD. The graft donor may have contributed some T cells. The CDR3 loop is CASSLSRGSGTETQYF. The CDR3 DNA is TGTGCCAGCAGCTTATCGCGTGGGAGCGGGACGGAGACCCAGTACTTC.